This passage covers 2 T cell receptor beta chains from one sample sequenced in a study of T cell changes during pregnancy in multiple sclerosis. Sequencing used immunoSEQ multiplex PCR; TCRdb keeps in-frame clones, though not all of them. This sample carries about 69,000 clones, over 80% of them seen once, and the ten largest clones take less than 2%. The input for sequencing was peripheral blood, taken in the third trimester of pregnancy. The source of these receptors is a female donor in good health, enrolled as a control in a pregnancy study.

The chain links TRBV9 to TRBJ2-1; 10 nucleotides align to TRBD2. The ends lost 4 bases at V and 10 bases at J; junction bases unmatched: 11. The CDR3 contains 15 residues. Germline assignment: CDR1 SGDLS and CDR2 YYNGEE. CDR3 nucleotides: TGTGCCAGCAGCCCCCGAGGGCTAGCGGGAGTAGAGCAGTTCTTC. Translated: CASSPRGLAGVEQFF.

The chain couples TRBV5-6 to TRBJ2-3, with TRBD1 matching over 8 bases. CDR3 length: 16 residues. The V and J ends lost 2 bases and 4 bases, in that order; junction bases with no gene match: 9. Germline V gene sequence: CDR1 SGHDT, CDR2 YYEEEE. CDR3 amino acids: CASSFYTGTGADTQYF. The DNA of the CDR3 is TGTGCCAGCAGCTTTTATACCGGGACAGGAGCAGATACGCAGTATTTT.